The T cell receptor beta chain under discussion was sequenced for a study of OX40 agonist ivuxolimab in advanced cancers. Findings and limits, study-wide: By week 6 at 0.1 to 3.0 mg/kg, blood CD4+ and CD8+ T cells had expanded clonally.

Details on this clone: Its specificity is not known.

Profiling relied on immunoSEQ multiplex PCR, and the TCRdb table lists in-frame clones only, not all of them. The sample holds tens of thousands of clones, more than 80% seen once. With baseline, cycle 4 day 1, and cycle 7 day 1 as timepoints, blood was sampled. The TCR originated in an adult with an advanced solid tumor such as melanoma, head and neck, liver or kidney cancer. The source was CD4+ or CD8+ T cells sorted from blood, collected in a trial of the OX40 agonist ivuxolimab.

The CDR3 DNA sequence: TGTGCCAGAAGCACCCCGGGACAGCCAAACCCTAGGGATCAGCCCCAGCATTTT. It encodes CARSTPGQPNPRDQPQHF. This sequence joins TRBV7-5 and TRBJ1-5; the table assigns TRBD1, which was not confirmed against the DNA. TRBV7-5 is termed a pseudogene. The CDR3 runs to 18 residues.